This T cell receptor beta chain appears in the sequencing data of a study of CD8 T cells in ankylosing spondylitis. This clonotype was seen only a few times. Its matching antigen is unknown. One end of the junction varies from germline; a read error may be responsible. This CDR3 is 18 amino acids long. MiXCR, run by TCRdb on the 5' RACE reads, gives a single entry per CDR3 protein. The repertoire holds hundreds of thousands of distinct CDR3 sequences, with approximately 7.6% as singletons. General study findings and limits: In ankylosing spondylitis blood, a motif of seven or eight highly homologous TCR beta variants appeared characteristic.

Sequenced input: blood, either unsorted or a sorted T cell fraction (not recorded which). This TCR was recovered from a female donor with ankylosing spondylitis or in good health (not recorded which). The rearrangement uses TRBV12-3 or TRBV12-4 and TRBJ2-4; 11 nucleotides line up with TRBD1. The CDR3 region is CASCFLYGTGGEKNIQYF. The DNA of the CDR3 is TGTGCCAGCTGTTTTCTATACGGGACAGGGGGAGAGAAAAACATTCAGTACTTC.